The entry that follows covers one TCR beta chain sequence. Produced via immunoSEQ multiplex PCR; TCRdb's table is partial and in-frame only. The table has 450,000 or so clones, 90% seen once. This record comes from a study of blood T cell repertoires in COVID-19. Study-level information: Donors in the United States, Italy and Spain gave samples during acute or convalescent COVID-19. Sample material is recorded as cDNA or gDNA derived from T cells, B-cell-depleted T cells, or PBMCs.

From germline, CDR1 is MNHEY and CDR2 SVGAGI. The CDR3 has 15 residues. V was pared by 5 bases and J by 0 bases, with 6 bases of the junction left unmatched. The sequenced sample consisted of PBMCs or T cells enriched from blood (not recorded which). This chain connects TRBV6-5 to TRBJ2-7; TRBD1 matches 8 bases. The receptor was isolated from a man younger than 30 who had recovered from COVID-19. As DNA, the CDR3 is TGTGCCAGCAGTACAGGGGGTACGTTCTCCTACGAGCAGTACTTC. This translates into CASSTGGTFSYEQYF.